The 29 T cell receptor beta chains below all came from one sample that was sequenced in a study of breast tumors, draining lymph nodes, adjacent tissues. Samples came from axillary lymph nodes draining the breast cancer. MiXCR was run by TCRdb on the multiplex PCR reads, yielding one entry per CDR3 protein. The table lists 200,000 or so distinct CDR3 sequences, 31% of them singletons. Sequenced: axillary lymph node tissue. The receptors derive from a female donor with breast cancer. Some clones in this sample may be carry-over from other donors' samples.

The V call is TRBV20-1, the J call TRBJ1-5; D gene unclear. Germline CDR1 reads DFQATT; CDR2 reads SNEGSKA (reference sequence). V lost 3 bases and J 0 bases, leaving 6 bases between the germline ends. CDR3 length: 13 amino acids. Here the CDR3 DNA reads TGCAGTGCTAGTGCCACTAGCAATCAGCCCCAGCATTTT. Amino acid sequence: CSASATSNQPQHF.

The rearrangement uses TRBV9 and TRBJ2-4; D possibly corresponds to TRBD1 (6 bases). The germline V gene has CDR1 SGDLS and CDR2 YYNGEE. The CDR3 runs to 12 residues. Trimming removed 7 bases at V and 4 bases at J, with 9 bases between. The CDR3 region has the DNA TGTGCCAGCCGGACAGAGAAAAACATTCAGTACTTC. The encoded protein is CASRTEKNIQYF.

This clonotype was observed many times. The chain carries TRBV20-1 and TRBJ1-2, with D possibly matching TRBD1 (5 bases). Trimming shortened V by 3 bases and J by 8 bases, and 16 bases separated the two germline ends. The CDR3 covers 13 residues. Germline V CDR1 and CDR2: DFQATT, SNEGSKA (reference sequence). The CDR3 sequence: CSARAGTQFGYTF. The CDR3 DNA reads as TGCAGTGCTAGGGCCGGGACTCAGTTCGGCTACACCTTC.

J is TRBJ2-6 and V is TRBV5-6; a weak D match, TRBD1 (5 bases). Germline V gives CDR1 SGHDT, CDR2 YYEEEE. Trimming shortened V by 0 bases and J by 12 bases, and 10 bases separated the two germline ends. This CDR3 spans 13 amino acids. CDR3 coding DNA: TGTGCCAGCAGCTTGGGCTGGGGCGGCGTCCTGACTTTC. It encodes CASSLGWGGVLTF.

The sample holds many counts of this clonotype. This rearrangement joins TRBV6-6 to TRBJ2-7, with D perhaps TRBD1 (6 bases). Germline V gene data show CDR1 as MNHNY and CDR2 as SVGAGI (reference sequence). V was pared by 5 bases and J by 3 bases, with 14 bases between. The CDR3 loop spans 14 amino acids. In DNA, the CDR3 is TGTGCCAGCAGTCACGCAGGGGCGGTCTACGAGCAGTACTTC. This gives the protein CASSHAGAVYEQYF.

To note about this clonotype: A read error may be the cause here, since a much bigger clone is one base away. The chain joins TRBV5-1 to TRBJ1-2; weak D call: TRBD1 (5 bases). The CDR3 spans 15 residues. Germline lookup yields CDR1 SGHRS and CDR2 YFSETQ. V was trimmed by 0 bases and J by 4 bases, leaving 13 bases between them. CDR3 region: CASSLAGRESYGYTF. The CDR3, as DNA: TGCGCCAGCAGCTTGGCGGGCAGGGAAAGCTATGGCTACACCTTC.

This clonotype was counted many times. The chain carries TRBV30 and TRBJ2-5, with 9 bases that match TRBD2. J was trimmed by 5 bases and V by 2 bases; bases with no gene match: 12. The CDR3 length is 16 residues. Germline loops: CDR1 GTSNPN, CDR2 SVGIG (reference sequence). CDR3 region: CAWSLPRGGQDETQYF. CDR3 bases: TGTGCCTGGAGTCTTCCGCGGGGGGGCCAGGATGAGACCCAGTACTTC.

The table lists this clonotype with a count of one. V gene TRBV5-6 combines with J gene TRBJ1-2; maybe TRBD1 (6 bases). V shed 4 bases and J shed 1 base, with 8 bases lying between them. The CDR3 runs to 13 residues. Germline V CDR1 and CDR2: SGHDT, YYEEEE. The CDR3 loop reads CASSRDNNYGYTF. Written as DNA, the CDR3 is TGTGCCAGCAGCCGGGACAATAACTATGGCTACACCTTC.

In its sample, this clonotype was seen many times. This chain uses TRBV7-9 with TRBJ2-3; D may be TRBD2 (6 bases). CDR1 and CDR2 (germline): SEHNR, FQNEAQ (reference sequence). This CDR3 region has 15 residues. Trimming took off 2 bases at V and 2 bases at J, with 11 bases between the two ends. Written as DNA, the CDR3 is TGTGCCAGCAGCTTAACGGGGGTGGTCACAGATACGCAGTATTTT. Encoded protein: CASSLTGVVTDTQYF.

Many counts were recorded for this clonotype. The V gene is TRBV6-6, the J gene TRBJ2-1; TRBD2 might be the D (6 bases). Trimming cost V 10 bases and J 6 bases, with 19 bases left between them. There are 14 residues in the CDR3. Germline V gene sequence: CDR1 MNHNY, CDR2 SVGAGI (reference sequence). As DNA, the CDR3 is TGTGCCACCGGAGGGCTAGCCTACGGCAATGAGCAGTTCTTC. Amino acids: CATGGLAYGNEQFF.

Many counts were recorded for this clonotype. The CDR3 DNA reads as TGTGCCAGCGGGGAGGGGAGCACAGATACGCAGTATTTT. Translation gives CASGEGSTDTQYF. V is TRBV28 and J is TRBJ2-3; TRBD2 matches at 7 bases. The CDR3 runs to 13 residues. V lost 8 bases, J lost 0 bases, and 2 bases stayed unmatched. Germline lookup yields CDR1 MDHEN and CDR2 SYDVKM.

This chain links TRBV11-2 with TRBJ2-1, with 8 bases matching TRBD2. CDR1 SGHAT and CDR2 FQNNGV come from the germline V gene. The CDR3 consists of 17 residues. V gave up 0 bases and J gave up 9 bases; unmatched junction bases: 13. DNA for the CDR3: TGTGCCAGCAGCTTAGAAATCATAGCGGGGACCTATAGTGAGCAGTTCTTC. It yields the protein CASSLEIIAGTYSEQFF. Full variable domain (rest looked up from reference TRBV11-2 and TRBJ2-1): EAGVAQSPRYKIIEKRQSVAFWCNPISGHATLYWYQQILGQGPKLLIQFQNNGVVDDSQLPKDRFSAERLKGVDSTLKIQPAKLEDSAVYLCASSLEIIAGTYSEQFFGPGTRLTVL.

This clonotype was counted many times. The CDR3 DNA is TGTGCCAGTAGTAGGGCGGGGCTTCAAGAGACCCAGTACTTC. It yields the protein CASSRAGLQETQYF. V usage is TRBV19 and J usage is TRBJ2-5; D perhaps matches TRBD2 (6 bases). The germline CDR1 and CDR2 sequences are LNHDA and SQIVND (reference sequence). There are 14 residues in the CDR3. Trimming pared 4 bases from V and 2 bases from J, leaving 11 bases between.

This clonotype was recorded once. This chain joins TRBV7-8 and TRBJ2-1, with no clear D. The CDR3 covers 15 residues. V lost 9 bases, J lost 4 bases, and 19 bases lay in between. Germline values: CDR1 SGHVS, CDR2 FQNEAQ. The CDR3 spells CASNPPLARYNEQFF. The CDR3, as DNA: TGTGCCAGTAACCCTCCCCTGGCACGGTACAATGAGCAGTTCTTC.

Comment on this clonotype: The junction departs from germline at one end; a sequencing error may be responsible. V and J are TRBV7-9 and TRBJ2-3; TRBD2 agrees at 7 bases. The CDR3 contains 14 residues. Germline CDR1 is SEHNR and CDR2 is FQNEAQ (reference sequence). CDR3 in DNA: TGTGCCTGCAGCTGGGGGACTACAGCTGATACGCGGTATTTT. It translates to CACSWGTTADTRYF.

On this clonotype: A much larger clone is a single base away; this may be a read error. The chain recombines TRBV5-1 with TRBJ2-7; 10 bases are a match to TRBD1. Germline V gene sequence: CDR1 SGHRS, CDR2 YFSETQ. V shed 2 bases and J 5 bases; nucleotides not matched to a gene: 4. The CDR3 runs 14 residues. Written as DNA, the CDR3 is TGCGCCAGCAGCTTCCCGGGACAGGGGCACGAGCAGTACTTC. Translated, it gives CASSFPGQGHEQYF.

The sample holds a few counts of this clonotype. This sequence may be a read error, since a much larger clone differs from it by one base. The conserved phenylalanine or tryptophan normally closing the CDR3 is absent here, so this likely arose from a read error. The chain joins TRBV19 to TRBJ2-1; 7 nucleotides agree with TRBD1. The V and J ends lost 4 bases and 8 bases, in that order; junction bases with no gene match: 14. Germline loops: CDR1 LNHDA, CDR2 SQIVND (reference sequence). This CDR3 spans 16 amino acids. CDR3 region: CASSTPGQKGVDEQFS. CDR3 DNA: TGTGCCAGTAGTACCCCGGGACAGAAGGGGGTCGATGAGCAGTTCTCC.

The rearrangement links TRBV5-1 to TRBJ2-1, with 12 bases lining up with TRBD2. CDR3 length equals 14 residues. Germline loops: CDR1 SGHRS, CDR2 YFSETQ. V gave up 6 bases and J gave up 10 bases; unmatched junction bases: 8. The CDR3 sequence is CASTLAGGYSEQFF. Written as DNA, the CDR3 is TGCGCCAGCACACTAGCGGGAGGTTACAGCGAGCAGTTCTTC. The full variable domain, with the rest looked up from reference TRBV5-1 and TRBJ2-1, is KAGVTQTPRYLIKTRGQQVTLSCSPISGHRSVSWYQQTPGQGLQFLFEYFSETQRNKGNFPGRFSGRQFSNSRSEMNVSTLELGDSALYLCASTLAGGYSEQFFGPGTRLTVL.

The chain couples TRBV20-1 to TRBJ2-3; possibly TRBD1 for D (5 bases). Trimming cost V 1 base and J 2 bases, with 10 bases left between them. The germline CDR1 and CDR2 sequences are DFQATT and SNEGSKA (reference sequence). This CDR3 comprises 14 residues. The CDR3 DNA reads TGCAGTGCTAGAGGCGTGGGGCACACAGATACGCAGTATTTT. Translation: CSARGVGHTDTQYF.

The V and J genes are TRBV25-1 and TRBJ1-6, with 7 bases that match TRBD1. CDR3 length equals 16 residues. Looked up from germline, CDR1 is MGHDK and CDR2 is SYGVNS. The CDR3 is CARDEGLGGSGSPLHF. In DNA, the CDR3 is TGTGCTAGAGATGAGGGGCTAGGGGGCAGCGGTTCACCCCTCCACTTT.

The chain carries TRBV20-1 and TRBJ1-4; no clear D. The CDR3 runs 15 residues. CDR1 and CDR2 (germline): DFQATT, SNEGSKA (reference sequence). The germline V and J ends were trimmed by 2 bases and 10 bases, with 20 bases remaining between them. The CDR3: CSARPGPCPHGKLFF. CDR3 sequence (DNA): TGCAGTGCTAGACCAGGACCCTGCCCCCATGGAAAACTGTTTTTT.

Concerning this clonotype: One end of the junction does not line up with germline, which may come from a read error. This chain's CDR3 is CASAAAGNTEAF. The CDR3, as DNA: TGCGCCAGCGCGGCCGCCGGGAACACTGAAGCTTTC. V usage is TRBV5-1 and J usage is TRBJ2-6; a possible D gene is TRBD2 (5 bases). The CDR3 has 12 residues. Germline V lookup: CDR1 SGHRS, CDR2 YFSETQ.

A few counts support this clonotype. The chain links TRBV5-4 to TRBJ2-2; D unclear. V was trimmed by 3 bases and J by 4 bases, leaving 13 bases between them. Looked up from germline, CDR1 is SGHNT and CDR2 is YYREEE (reference sequence). The CDR3 length is 15 residues. The CDR3 is CASSWKDGATGELFF. The CDR3 DNA follows: TGTGCCAGCAGCTGGAAGGACGGTGCCACCGGGGAGCTGTTTTTT.

The J gene is TRBJ2-1, the V gene TRBV12-3 or TRBV12-4, with 9 bases fitting TRBD2. This CDR3 region has 16 residues. Unmatched junction bases numbered 8, after V lost 3 bases and J lost 5 bases. The CDR3 DNA is TGTGCCAGCAGTTTCGGGGGACTAGCCCCTCACAATGAGCAGTTCTTC. This encodes CASSFGGLAPHNEQFF.

This clonotype has ten or more counts. V usage is TRBV5-8 and J usage is TRBJ2-1; TRBD1 might be the D (6 bases). Trimming removed 4 bases at V and 5 bases at J, with 13 bases between. Germline CDR1 and CDR2: SGHTS and YDEGEE. The CDR3 has 14 residues. This chain's CDR3 is CASSGQQGDNEQFF. In DNA, the CDR3 is TGTGCCAGCAGCGGACAGCAGGGTGACAATGAGCAGTTCTTC. The variable domain in full, with the rest retrieved from reference TRBV5-8 and TRBJ2-1, is EAGVTQSPTHLIKTRGQQATLRCSPISGHTSVYWYQQALGLGLQFLLWYDEGEERNRGNFPPRFSGRQFPNYSSELNVNALELEDSALYLCASSGQQGDNEQFFGPGTRLTVL.

The chain couples TRBV6-1 to TRBJ1-1; possibly TRBD1 for D (5 bases). Trimming left V 5 bases short and J 5 bases short, with 12 bases between. The V gene's germline CDR1 is MNHNS and CDR2 SASEGT. The CDR3 is 13 residues long. CDR3 amino acids: CASSQERGTEAFF. In DNA form, the CDR3 reads TGTGCCAGCAGTCAAGAAAGGGGAACTGAAGCTTTCTTT.

This chain joins TRBV7-2 and TRBJ2-4, with a possible D match to TRBD2 (5 bases). V lost 8 bases and J lost 3, with 17 bases in between. Germline loops: CDR1 SGHTA, CDR2 FQGNSA. The CDR3 is 15 residues long. The chain's CDR3 is CASSPLEANKNIQYF. CDR3 nucleotides: TGTGCCAGCTCACCGCTGGAGGCCAACAAAAACATTCAGTACTTC. Full variable domain (rest looked up from reference TRBV7-2 and TRBJ2-4): GAGVSQSPSNKVTEKGKDVELRCDPISGHTALYWYRQSLGQGLEFLIYFQGNSAPDKSGLPSDRFSAERTGGSVSTLTIQRTQQEDSAVYLCASSPLEANKNIQYFGAGTRLSVL.

This clonotype was seen once. A much larger clone differs by one base, so this may be a read error. V and J are TRBV6-6 and TRBJ2-1; TRBD2 matches at 8 bases. Germline values: CDR1 MNHNY, CDR2 SVGAGI (reference sequence). There are 14 residues in the CDR3. The DNA for the CDR3 is TGTGCCAGCAGTTCGACGGGGGGGCGTAATGAGCGGTTCTTC. It yields the protein CASSSTGGRNERFF.

As concerns this clonotype: Sequence at one end of the junction differs from germline and may be a read error. This sequence joins TRBV6-2 or TRBV6-3 and TRBJ2-1; tentatively, D is TRBD1 or TRBD2 (5 bases each). Germline loops: CDR1 MNHEY, CDR2 SVGEGT. This CDR3 has 15 amino acids. CDR3 in DNA: TGTGCCAGCAGTCACTCGGGACGATCCTACAATGAGCAGTTCTTC. Its protein product is CASSHSGRSYNEQFF.